Each of the 9 T cell receptor beta chains below was sequenced from the same sample in a study of shared clonotypes between healthy human individuals (dated by TCRdb to 2020 to 2022). The library came from the immunoSEQ multiplex PCR assay. The clones in this table, taken by TCRdb from immuneACCESS, are in-frame only. Not every clone is retained; where verified, under half of the shortfall comes from an unresolved V gene, and the cause of the rest is unknown. The sample data list over a million clones, and 75% to 80% of these were observed just once. The ten biggest clones cover around 0.47% of the sample. The sequenced sample consisted of memory CD4+ T cells from PBMCs. The cell subset or site label here, explained by the study, means: CD45RA-negative fraction. The receptors shown here come from a man younger than 35 in good health. Some clones in this sample may be carry-over from other donors' samples.

As for this clone: This CDR3 is also generated by other DNA sequences in the sample. The V gene is TRBV7-2, the J gene TRBJ2-1; D not certain. The CDR3 loop spans 11 amino acids. The germline V gene has CDR1 SGHTA and CDR2 FQGNSA. V lost 3 bases, J lost 3 bases, and 0 bases lay in between. CDR3 in DNA: TGTGCCAGCAGCTTCTACAATGAGCAGTTCTTC. Its translation: CASSFYNEQFF.

The gene calls are TRBV5-6 and TRBJ1-1; 10 bases align to TRBD1. Germline loops: CDR1 SGHDT, CDR2 YYEEEE. The CDR3 is 14 residues long. The V gene end was trimmed by 3 bases and the J gene end by 5 bases; junction bases not matched to a gene: 4. The DNA of the CDR3 is TGTGCCAGCAGCTCATGGGACAGGGGAACTGAAGCTTTCTTT. Protein: CASSSWDRGTEAFF.

CDR3 in DNA: TGTGCCATCAGGGGGACAGCAGCCTCCTACGAGCAGTACTTC. It codes for CAIRGTAASYEQYF. The V gene is TRBV10-3, the J gene TRBJ2-7; 7 nucleotides agree with TRBD1. CDR3 size: 14 residues. After removal of 6 bases from V and 0 bases from J, the junction contained 5 bases not matched to a gene. Germline V CDR1 and CDR2: ENHRY, SYGVKD.

J is TRBJ2-3 and V is TRBV7-3; D tentatively reads TRBD1 or TRBD2 (5 bases each). The V gene's germline CDR1 is SGHTA and CDR2 FQGTGA. The CDR3 spans 15 residues. Trimming pared 5 bases from V and 0 bases from J, leaving 12 bases between. The CDR3 here is CASSPGLMSTDTQYF. The CDR3 DNA follows: TGTGCCAGCAGCCCGGGGCTAATGAGCACAGATACGCAGTATTTT. Drawing the rest from reference TRBV7-3 and TRBJ2-3, the complete variable domain is GAGVSQTPSNKVTEKGKYVELRCDPISGHTALYWYRQSLGQGPEFLIYFQGTGAADDSGLPNDRFFAVRPEGSVSTLKIQRTERGDSAVYLCASSPGLMSTDTQYFGPGTRLTVL.

This clone was counted only a few times. The rearrangement uses TRBV18 and TRBJ2-5; a weak D match, TRBD2 (6 bases). From germline, CDR1 is KGHSH and CDR2 LQKENI. CDR3 length equals 14 residues. V was pared by 8 bases and J by 5 bases, with 18 bases between. CDR3 DNA: TGTGCCAGCCCGGGGGATCGTCTCGAGGAGACCCAGTACTTC. Amino acid sequence: CASPGDRLEETQYF.

This chain uses TRBV4-1 with TRBJ2-7; D may match TRBD1 or TRBD2 (5 bases each). Germline lookup yields CDR1 MGHRA and CDR2 YSYEKL. The CDR3 is 18 residues long. V lost 1 base and J lost 2, with 21 bases in between. The chain's CDR3 is CASSQADFIGRGAYEQYF. DNA for the CDR3: TGCGCCAGCAGCCAAGCGGATTTTATAGGGAGAGGGGCCTACGAGCAGTACTTC.

Remarks on this clone: A much larger clone differs from this one at a single base, so this may be a read error. Other DNA sequences within the sample encode an identical CDR3. V is TRBV7-2 and J is TRBJ2-7; 7 positions agree with TRBD2. The germline V gene has CDR1 SGHTA and CDR2 FQGNSA. V shed 4 bases, J shed 2 bases, and the junction held 2 bases outside the gene matches. The CDR3 spans 13 residues. CDR3 coding DNA: TGTGCCAGCAGCTCTGGACTAGCCTACGAGCAGTACTTC. It yields the protein CASSSGLAYEQYF.

The chain employs TRBV28 and TRBJ2-5; D remains unclear. Germline CDR1 reads MDHEN; CDR2 reads SYDVKM. The CDR3 is 13 amino acids. V dropped 7 bases and J dropped 2 bases, with 11 bases sitting between them. As DNA, the CDR3 is TGTGCCAGCAACGGGCAGGAACAAGAGACCCAGTACTTC. Its protein is CASNGQEQETQYF.

The V call is TRBV27, the J call TRBJ2-1; 8 nucleotides line up with TRBD2. V was clipped by 6 bases and J by 2 bases; unmatched bases: 6. The CDR3 is made up of 15 amino acids. Germline V gene lookup returns CDR1 MNHEY and CDR2 SMNVEV (reference sequence). The CDR3 bases are TGTGCCAGCAGAGACTGGACTAGCCCCTACAATGAGCAGTTCTTC. Translating gives CASRDWTSPYNEQFF.